The 32 T cell receptor beta chains in this list originate from one sample, sequenced in a study of T cell responses to AZD1222 COVID-19 vaccine. TCRdb's table, derived via immunoSEQ multiplex PCR, lists solely in-frame clones and lacks some. The sample has about 120,000 clones, around 83% seen once. The sample consisted of peripheral blood, taken 28 days after the second AZD1222 dose. Every receptor here comes from an adult who received the AZD1222 COVID-19 vaccine.

This chain uses TRBV12-3 or TRBV12-4 with TRBJ2-1; no firm D call. This CDR3 is 12 amino acids long. The V end lost 7 bases, the J end lost 2 bases, and 6 bases lay between the germline ends. CDR3 sequence reads: CASTRTYNEQFF. In DNA, the CDR3 is TGTGCCAGCACAAGGACCTACAATGAGCAGTTCTTC.

The count of this clone is one. The V call is TRBV3-1 (or the pseudogene TRBV3-2), the J call TRBJ2-1; D is unclear. The CDR3 has 18 amino acids. The V gene's germline CDR1 is LGHDT and CDR2 YNNKEL (reference sequence). Trimming stripped 1 base from V and 1 base from J, with 17 bases between. The CDR3 DNA follows: TGTGCCAGCAGCCAAGTCACTTTCGTGACTTCTTCCTACAATGAGCAGTTCTTC. Translating gives CASSQVTFVTSSYNEQFF.

Note on this clone: The junction shows a germline mismatch at one end, possibly a read error. The chain links TRBV19 to TRBJ2-5; 8 bases line up with TRBD2. The germline gives CDR1 LNHDA, CDR2 SQIVND (reference sequence). The CDR3 runs to 13 residues. This CDR3 is CASSIDISGTSDF. The CDR3, as DNA: TGTGCCAGTAGTATAGATATTAGCGGGACAAGTGACTTC.

The gene calls are TRBV5-1 and TRBJ1-1, with D hard to call. Trimming pared 4 bases from V and 0 bases from J, leaving 13 bases between. Germline assignment: CDR1 SGHRS and CDR2 YFSETQ. The CDR3 consists of 15 residues. As DNA, the CDR3 is TGCGCCAGCAGCGCGAACGCGATAGTGAACACTGAAGCTTTCTTT. Protein product: CASSANAIVNTEAFF. Full variable domain (remainder filled in from reference TRBV5-1 and TRBJ1-1): KAGVTQTPRYLIKTRGQQVTLSCSPISGHRSVSWYQQTPGQGLQFLFEYFSETQRNKGNFPGRFSGRQFSNSRSEMNVSTLELGDSALYLCASSANAIVNTEAFFGQGTRLTVV.

The count of this clone is one. CDR3 in amino acids: CASSYLTRGTTGELFF. The DNA of the CDR3 is TGTGCCAGCAGTTATTTAACGAGAGGGACCACCGGGGAGCTGTTTTTT. The rearrangement joins TRBV6-6 to TRBJ2-2; D is possibly TRBD1 or TRBD2 (5 bases each). There are 16 residues in the CDR3. Trimming took 3 bases from V and 4 from J, leaving 15 bases between them. Looked up from germline, CDR1 is MNHNY and CDR2 is SVGAGI (reference sequence).

V usage is TRBV19 and J usage is TRBJ2-1; the D is unclear. Germline CDR1 reads LNHDA; CDR2 reads SQIVND (reference sequence). V dropped 9 bases and J dropped 8 bases, with 20 bases sitting between them. This CDR3 has 14 amino acids. The CDR3 region has the DNA TGTGCCAGCAACCCGGCCAGCCCAAGCGATGAGCAGTTCTTC. Translation: CASNPASPSDEQFF.

The chain recombines TRBV6-1 with TRBJ2-4; 8 nucleotides align to TRBD1. The germline V gene encodes CDR1 MNHNS and CDR2 SASEGT. The CDR3 covers 14 residues. Trimming cost V 2 bases and J 7 bases; bases outside gene matches: 4. The CDR3 nucleotides read TGTGCCAGCAGTGAATTCCCAGGGGGCAACATTCAGTACTTC. It yields the protein CASSEFPGGNIQYF.

The chain links TRBV18 to TRBJ2-2; 7 nucleotides line up with TRBD2. The CDR3 runs 16 residues. Losses at the gene ends were 3 bases for V and 4 bases for J; bases not matched to a gene: 8. CDR1 and CDR2 from the germline V gene are KGHSH and LQKENI. This CDR3 reads CASSPKSGVGTGELFF. The CDR3 nucleotides read TGTGCCAGCTCACCGAAAAGCGGGGTCGGCACCGGGGAGCTGTTTTTT.

The genes are TRBV7-2 and TRBJ2-7, with 10 nucleotides matching TRBD2. The junction had 10 bases not matched to a gene; V was cut back by 1 base and J by 4 bases. The germline V gene encodes CDR1 SGHTA and CDR2 FQGNSA. This CDR3 is built from 17 residues. CDR3: CASSLGDRTSGLYEQYF. DNA of the CDR3: TGTGCCAGCAGCTTAGGGGATAGGACTAGCGGATTATACGAGCAGTACTTC.

This clone has just a few counts. This rearrangement joins TRBV5-1 to TRBJ2-2, with 8 bases matching TRBD1. Germline V gene data show CDR1 as SGHRS and CDR2 as YFSETQ. With V trimmed by 4 bases and J by 1 base, 3 bases remained unmatched. This CDR3 contains 15 residues. CDR3 protein: CASSPGQGNTGELFF. The DNA for the CDR3 is TGCGCCAGCAGCCCTGGACAGGGGAACACCGGGGAGCTGTTTTTT. Complete variable domain (other parts from reference TRBV5-1 and TRBJ2-2): KAGVTQTPRYLIKTRGQQVTLSCSPISGHRSVSWYQQTPGQGLQFLFEYFSETQRNKGNFPGRFSGRQFSNSRSEMNVSTLELGDSALYLCASSPGQGNTGELFFGEGSRLTVL.

The chain employs TRBV15 and TRBJ1-6; D ambiguous. CDR3 size: 16 residues. Germline lookup yields CDR1 LNHNV and CDR2 YYDKDF (reference sequence). Trimming left V 3 bases short and J 8 bases short, with 17 bases between. CDR3 sequence reads: CATSRSLERPDSPLHF. As DNA, the CDR3 is TGTGCCACCAGCAGGTCCCTCGAACGTCCCGATTCACCCCTCCACTTT.

This clone appeared once. The chain couples TRBV6-6 to TRBJ2-7; perhaps D is TRBD1 or TRBD2 (5 bases each). CDR1 and CDR2 (germline): MNHNY, SVGAGI (reference sequence). V shed 4 bases and J shed 0 bases, with 13 bases lying between them. The CDR3 is 15 residues long. CDR3 sequence reads: CASSLSGTLSYEQYF. CDR3 nucleotides: TGTGCCAGCAGTTTATCCGGGACGCTCTCCTACGAGCAGTACTTC.

The rearrangement links TRBV5-1 to TRBJ1-1; D gene ambiguous. Germline V gives CDR1 SGHRS, CDR2 YFSETQ. The ends were cut back, 4 bases at V and 0 bases at J, with 10 bases in the middle. The CDR3 spans 14 residues. The CDR3, as DNA: TGCGCCAGCAGCAAGTACAGTCTGAACACTGAAGCTTTCTTT. Translating it yields CASSKYSLNTEAFF.

This chain connects TRBV10-3 to TRBJ1-1; possibly TRBD1 for D (5 bases). Germline-derived CDR1 and CDR2 are ENHRY and SYGVKD. There are 11 residues in the CDR3. The V gene lost 8 bases and the J gene lost 5 bases, with 9 bases spanning the gap. In DNA form, the CDR3 reads TGTGCCATCGGCTGGGGGACTGAAGCTTTCTTT. This translates into CAIGWGTEAFF.

This sequence joins TRBV2 and TRBJ1-1, with no clear D. Germline V gene data show CDR1 as SNHLY and CDR2 as FYNNEI. The CDR3 runs 9 residues. The germline V and J ends were trimmed by 3 bases and 10 bases, with 3 bases remaining between them. The CDR3 DNA is TGTGCCAGCAGTGAGGGAGCTTTCTTT. Amino acid sequence: CASSEGAFF.

The chain uses TRBV28 and TRBJ1-1; weak D call: TRBD1 (5 bases). V was cut by 6 bases and J by 2 bases, with 25 bases left in between. The CDR3 runs to 18 residues. Germline lookup yields CDR1 MDHEN and CDR2 SYDVKM. CDR3 coding DNA: TGTGCCAGCAGCTTGGTGAGAGGGGACCCTTCTCCAAACACTGAAGCTTTCTTT. This codes for CASSLVRGDPSPNTEAFF.

The chain joins TRBV2 to TRBJ2-3, with D uncertain. V lost 0 bases to trimming and J lost 0 bases, with 7 bases between them. This CDR3 comprises 15 residues. Germline V gene lookup returns CDR1 SNHLY and CDR2 FYNNEI. CDR3: CASSEALRSTDTQYF. CDR3 sequence (DNA): TGTGCCAGCAGTGAAGCGCTTAGGAGCACAGATACGCAGTATTTT.

This clone has a handful of counts. The chain links TRBV5-1 to TRBJ1-2, with D possibly TRBD1 on 6 matching bases. The germline V gene encodes CDR1 SGHRS and CDR2 YFSETQ. Trimming took 4 bases from V and 3 from J, leaving 10 bases between them. There are 13 residues in the CDR3. CDR3 in DNA: TGCGCCAGCAGCGGGGACACCTACTATGGCTACACCTTC. This gives the protein CASSGDTYYGYTF.

This chain links TRBV5-1 with TRBJ2-7, with a possible D match to TRBD1 (6 bases). V was cut by 2 bases and J by 2 bases, with 8 bases left in between. The germline V gene has CDR1 SGHRS and CDR2 YFSETQ. This CDR3 is 13 amino acids long. CDR3 bases: TGCGCCAGCAGCTTTAACAGGGCCTACGAGCAGTACTTC. Protein sequence: CASSFNRAYEQYF.

This chain uses TRBV11-2 with TRBJ2-5; 10 nucleotides agree with TRBD2. Germline V lookup: CDR1 SGHAT, CDR2 FQNNGV. CDR3 size: 19 residues. Unmatched junction bases numbered 16, after V lost 3 bases and J lost 3 bases. The CDR3: CASSFSLYRQREGEETQYF. CDR3 nucleotides: TGTGCCAGCAGCTTCTCACTTTACCGACAGCGGGAGGGGGAAGAGACCCAGTACTTC.

Details on this clone: At the DNA level, this CDR3 is encoded by other sequences in the same sample as well. CDR3 DNA sequence: TGCAGCGTTGAAGGACAGGGGCCTTATGGCTACACCTTC. This translates into CSVEGQGPYGYTF. The chain combines TRBV29-1 with TRBJ1-2, with 8 bases matching TRBD1. In germline, CDR1 is SQVTM, CDR2 ANQGSEA. Germline trimming cut 1 base from V and 5 bases from J; bases unmatched to any gene: 3. The CDR3 spans 13 residues.

Only one count was recorded for this clone. One junction end disagrees with the germline gene, perhaps due to a read error. This chain joins TRBV12-3 or TRBV12-4 and TRBJ1-2, with D perhaps matching TRBD1 (6 bases). The CDR3 consists of 13 residues. Here the CDR3 DNA reads TGTGCCAGCAGATTAGGGGGACGGGTGGAATGTTTCTTC. Amino acid sequence: CASRLGGRVECFF.

This clone occurred once. V and J are TRBV15 and TRBJ2-5, with D tentatively TRBD2 (6 bases). The CDR3 consists of 15 residues. The V end lost 4 bases, the J end lost 5 bases, and 17 bases lay between the germline ends. Germline loops: CDR1 LNHNV, CDR2 YYDKDF (reference sequence). The CDR3: CATSIELGGAETQYF. For the CDR3, the DNA is TGTGCCACCAGCATAGAGCTGGGGGGAGCGGAGACCCAGTACTTC.

The chain uses TRBV6-2 or TRBV6-3 and TRBJ1-2, with TRBD1 matching 8 bases. V was clipped by 2 bases and J by 8 bases; unmatched bases: 19. CDR1 MNHEY and CDR2 SVGEGT come from the germline V gene. This CDR3 has 18 residues. CDR3 sequence reads: CASSYGETGGKRWEGYTF. CDR3 nucleotide sequence: TGTGCCAGCAGTTACGGCGAAACAGGGGGAAAACGTTGGGAAGGCTACACCTTC.

The chain is built from TRBV20-1 and TRBJ1-4, with TRBD1 as a possible D gene (5 bases). This CDR3 is built from 11 residues. Germline V CDR1 and CDR2: DFQATT, SNEGSKA (reference sequence). The CDR3 loop is CGWGNNEKLFF. The CDR3 coding sequence is TGCGGGTGGGGGAATAATGAAAAACTGTTTTTT.

V usage is TRBV5-1 and J usage is TRBJ2-5; D uncertain. The CDR3 consists of 12 residues. Germline V gene lookup returns CDR1 SGHRS and CDR2 YFSETQ. Trimming took off 1 base at V and 1 base at J, with 2 bases between the two ends. CDR3 sequence: CASSLPQETQYF. The CDR3 DNA reads TGCGCCAGCAGCTTGCCCCAAGAGACCCAGTACTTC.

J is TRBJ1-1 and V is TRBV28; D gene unclear. Trimming cost V 3 bases and J 4 bases, with 12 bases left between them. CDR1 is MDHEN and CDR2 is SYDVKM in the germline V gene. This CDR3 has 14 residues. CDR3 DNA sequence: TGTGCCAGCAGTTTGGTGGCGGGGTTCACTGAAGCTTTCTTT. Amino acids: CASSLVAGFTEAFF.

The V call is TRBV2, the J call TRBJ2-7; 8 bases align to TRBD1. Per germline, CDR1 SNHLY and CDR2 FYNNEI. The CDR3 consists of 16 residues. The V gene end was trimmed by 10 bases and the J gene end by 2 bases; junction bases not matched to a gene: 16. CDR3 sequence: CATQGQAQTTTYEQYF. As DNA, the CDR3 is TGTGCCACCCAGGGACAGGCCCAAACCACAACCTACGAGCAGTACTTC.

This clone occurred a few times. The chain employs TRBV4-1 and TRBJ2-3; TRBD2 aligns across 15 bases. This CDR3 comprises 18 residues. The germline gives CDR1 MGHRA, CDR2 YSYEKL. The J segment lost 14 bases and the V segment lost 1 base, leaving 16 bases of the junction unmatched. The CDR3 loop reads CASSQGGLAGGRYQRGYF. The DNA of the CDR3 is TGCGCCAGCAGCCAAGGGGGACTAGCGGGGGGCCGATACCAACGCGGGTATTTT.

The chain carries TRBV19 and TRBJ1-1; possibly TRBD1 for D (6 bases). Trimming removed 6 bases from V and 3 bases from J, with 14 bases in between. CDR3 size: 14 residues. Germline V CDR1 and CDR2: LNHDA, SQIVND (reference sequence). As DNA, the CDR3 is TGTGCCAGTAGACCCGGGACAACCGACACTGAAGCTTTCTTT. Amino acids: CASRPGTTDTEAFF.

This sequence joins TRBV19 and TRBJ2-1; a weak D match, TRBD1 (6 bases). The V end lost 3 bases, the J end lost 4 bases, and 16 bases lay between the germline ends. CDR3 size: 16 residues. Germline V gene sequence: CDR1 LNHDA, CDR2 SQIVND (reference sequence). DNA for the CDR3: TGTGCCAGTAGTATGATACAGGGCTGGAATTACAATGAGCAGTTCTTC. This encodes CASSMIQGWNYNEQFF.

The CDR3 sequence: CASSVDAVAYNEQFF. The CDR3 region has the DNA TGTGCCAGCAGCGTAGATGCGGTCGCCTACAATGAGCAGTTCTTC. The chain recombines TRBV9 with TRBJ2-1; D gene unclear. The CDR3 is 15 amino acids. With 0 bases removed from V and 2 bases from J, the gap between germline ends came to 9 bases. Germline V gives CDR1 SGDLS, CDR2 YYNGEE. Full variable domain (missing parts from reference TRBV9 and TRBJ2-1): DSGVTQTPKHLITATGQRVTLRCSPRSGDLSVYWYQQSLDQGLQFLIQYYNGEERAKGNILERFSAQQFPDLHSELNLSSLELGDSALYFCASSVDAVAYNEQFFGPGTRLTVL.